What follows are 17 T cell receptor beta chains derived from one specimen sequenced in a study of T cell changes during pregnancy in multiple sclerosis. The table came from immunoSEQ multiplex PCR; TCRdb's copy has only in-frame clones and leaves some out. The sample shows roughly 89,000 clones, around 93% of them seen only once. The sequencing used peripheral blood, collected in the third trimester of pregnancy. The receptors were gathered from a female donor with multiple sclerosis, enrolled in a pregnancy study.

The chain couples TRBV19 to TRBJ1-3; TRBD1 matches 11 bases. Germline V gives CDR1 LNHDA, CDR2 SQIVND (reference sequence). The CDR3 has 14 residues. The V segment lost 7 bases and the J segment 4 bases; nucleotides outside the gene matches: 3. CDR3 nucleotides: TGTGCCAGTACCCGGACAGGGGGCGGAAACACCATATATTTT. Its translation is CASTRTGGGNTIYF.

V usage is TRBV28 and J usage is TRBJ1-1; perhaps TRBD1 as D (5 bases). Per the germline V gene, CDR1 is MDHEN and CDR2 is SYDVKM. V was pared by 6 bases and J by 11 bases, with 13 bases between. The CDR3 totals 11 residues. CDR3 sequence reads: CASSTGLMAFF. In DNA form, the CDR3 reads TGTGCCAGCAGCACAGGATTGATGGCTTTCTTT.

The V call is TRBV6-5, the J call TRBJ2-3, with 7 bases that match TRBD2. Germline assignment: CDR1 MNHEY and CDR2 SVGAGI. The CDR3 loop spans 14 amino acids. The V gene end was trimmed by 2 bases and the J gene end by 1 base; junction bases not matched to a gene: 0. Here the CDR3 DNA reads TGTGCCAGCAGTTACACTAGCGGCACAGATACGCAGTATTTT. Encoded protein: CASSYTSGTDTQYF.

This chain links TRBV19 with TRBJ2-1, with 13 bases identical to TRBD2. This CDR3 is 16 amino acids long. In germline, CDR1 is LNHDA, CDR2 SQIVND (reference sequence). J was trimmed by 3 bases and V by 6 bases; bases with no gene match: 5. The CDR3: CASSGLAGEFYNEQFF. The CDR3, as DNA: TGTGCCAGTAGCGGACTAGCGGGAGAGTTCTACAATGAGCAGTTCTTC.

The chain is built from TRBV27 and TRBJ1-2; D uncertain. The CDR3 has 19 residues. Germline V gene data show CDR1 as MNHEY and CDR2 as SMNVEV (reference sequence). Trimming removed 7 bases from V and 3 bases from J, with 30 bases in between. The CDR3 bases are TGTGCCAGCACCCCTTCCCCCCGACATATAAGGCATTTCTACTATGGCTACACCTTC. Encoded protein: CASTPSPRHIRHFYYGYTF.

This clone was counted a single time. V gene TRBV29-1 combines with J gene TRBJ2-3; no reliable D call. The CDR3 covers 11 residues. Germline V lookup: CDR1 SQVTM, CDR2 ANQGSEA. Trimming cost V 8 bases and J 2 bases, with 8 bases left between them. CDR3 amino acids: CSSLVTDTQYF. CDR3 sequence (DNA): TGCAGCTCCTTAGTCACAGATACGCAGTATTTT.

The chain recombines TRBV4-2 with TRBJ1-1; D ambiguous. Germline V gene lookup returns CDR1 LGHNA and CDR2 YNFKEQ. With 4 bases removed from V and 1 base from J, the gap between germline ends came to 10 bases. This CDR3 is 14 amino acids long. In nucleotides, the CDR3 is TGTGCCAGCAGCCCCCTCAGCGGGAACACTGAAGCTTTCTTT. The encoded protein is CASSPLSGNTEAFF.

V gene TRBV27 combines with J gene TRBJ1-1; D remains unclear. CDR1 and CDR2 from the germline V gene are MNHEY and SMNVEV (reference sequence). V lost 4 bases to trimming and J lost 3 bases, with 12 bases between them. The CDR3 has 14 amino acids. The CDR3: CASSSPGGYTEAFF. CDR3 nucleotides: TGTGCCAGCAGTTCCCCGGGAGGGTACACTGAAGCTTTCTTT.

V is TRBV6-1 and J is TRBJ2-2; no firm D call. This CDR3 is built from 15 residues. Trimming removed 0 bases from V and 3 bases from J, with 8 bases in between. The germline gives CDR1 MNHNS, CDR2 SASEGT. The CDR3 here is CASSEALLDTGELFF. The CDR3 DNA reads as TGTGCCAGCAGTGAAGCGCTTCTAGACACCGGGGAGCTGTTTTTT.

The chain combines TRBV6-5 with TRBJ2-7; TRBD1 is a possible D gene (6 bases). Germline loops: CDR1 MNHEY, CDR2 SVGAGI. V was cut by 4 bases and J by 3 bases, with 7 bases left in between. CDR3 length: 12 residues. The CDR3 loop reads CASSLGGYEQYF. Written as DNA, the CDR3 is TGTGCCAGCAGTTTAGGGGGCTACGAGCAGTACTTC.

The V and J genes are TRBV19 and TRBJ2-3, with TRBD2 as a possible D gene (5 bases). Germline values: CDR1 LNHDA, CDR2 SQIVND (reference sequence). CDR3 length equals 13 residues. The V gene lost 1 base and the J gene lost 3 bases, with 5 bases spanning the gap. The DNA of the CDR3 is TGTGCCAGTAGTATAGGGACTACAGATACGCAGTATTTT. This codes for CASSIGTTDTQYF.

The rearrangement links TRBV7-8 to TRBJ2-7; D might be TRBD2 (5 bases). The V end was cut by 9 bases, the J end by 0 bases, with 12 bases between. The CDR3 is 13 residues long. From germline, CDR1 is SGHVS and CDR2 FQNEAQ. Written as DNA, the CDR3 is TGTGCCAGTCGCCCAGGACTCTCCTACGAGCAGTACTTC. It encodes CASRPGLSYEQYF.

The chain employs TRBV14 and TRBJ2-7; 11 bases map to TRBD2. The J segment lost 0 bases and the V segment lost 4 bases, leaving 5 bases of the junction unmatched. The CDR3 is 16 amino acids. The V gene's germline CDR1 is SGHDN and CDR2 FVKESK. CDR3 bases: TGTGCCAGCAGCCGACCCACTAGCGGGAGCTCCTACGAGCAGTACTTC. Amino acids: CASSRPTSGSSYEQYF.

The chain carries TRBV13 and TRBJ1-5; D gene uncertain. The ends were cut back, 3 bases at V and 0 bases at J, with 6 bases in the middle. The germline V gene encodes CDR1 PRHDT and CDR2 FYEKMQ (reference sequence). The CDR3 is made up of 14 amino acids. CDR3 nucleotide sequence: TGTGCCAGCAGCTTGGGGAGTAGCAATCAGCCCCAGCATTTT. It encodes CASSLGSSNQPQHF.

This clone came up once. V and J are TRBV29-1 and TRBJ1-4, with 7 bases matching TRBD1. The CDR3 loop spans 14 amino acids. The germline V gene has CDR1 SQVTM and CDR2 ANQGSEA. Losses at the gene ends were 7 bases for V and 0 bases for J; bases not matched to a gene: 5. CDR3 nucleotides: TGCAGCGCCCGGGACAGATCAACTAATGAAAAACTGTTTTTT. This gives the protein CSARDRSTNEKLFF.

The chain uses TRBV2 and TRBJ2-3, with TRBD1 matching 10 bases. J was trimmed by 6 bases and V by 4 bases; bases with no gene match: 7. CDR3 length: 15 amino acids. The germline V gene has CDR1 SNHLY and CDR2 FYNNEI. The CDR3 sequence: CASSGLGQGYDTQYF. CDR3 DNA sequence: TGTGCCAGCAGTGGGCTGGGACAGGGGTACGATACGCAGTATTTT.

This clone was detected once. This chain links TRBV5-6 with TRBJ2-7, with TRBD1 matching over 9 bases. This CDR3 has 17 residues. In germline, CDR1 is SGHDT, CDR2 YYEEEE. The trim removed 2 bases at V and 1 base at J, leaving 10 bases unmatched. DNA of the CDR3: TGTGCCAGCAGCTTAGCTTCAGGACAGGGGATTTCCTACGAGCAGTACTTC. As protein: CASSLASGQGISYEQYF.